The 17 T cell receptor beta chains below all came from one sample that was sequenced in a study of blood T cells in healthy people across ages. A second PCR of roughly 7 to 11 cycles used a sample-barcoded 5' primer and a J-beta primer mix. TCRdb ran MiXCR on the 5' RACE reads and lists one entry per CDR3 protein. The sample carries more than 900,000 distinct CDR3 sequences, 29% recorded once. Separately, the same data were catalogued under a study of T cells of mothers and their children.

The sequenced sample consisted of blood. The origin of the receptors is a woman aged 40 to 49 in good health.

This clonotype turned up a few times. The chain links TRBV24-1 to TRBJ1-5; 7 bases are shared with TRBD1. The length of the CDR3 is 15 residues. Germline CDR1 reads KGHDR; CDR2 reads SFDVKD. The V and J ends lost 4 bases and 6 bases, in that order; junction bases with no gene match: 8. In DNA form, the CDR3 reads TGTGCCACCAGTGACCCCCGACAGGGTGCTCAGCCCCAGCATTTT. Its protein is CATSDPRQGAQPQHF.

In this sample, this clonotype turned up many times. The chain carries TRBV20-1 and TRBJ2-6; D is possibly TRBD1 (5 bases). Per germline, CDR1 DFQATT and CDR2 SNEGSKA (reference sequence). V dropped 6 bases and J dropped 7 bases, with 19 bases sitting between them. The CDR3 loop spans 15 amino acids. CDR3 loop: CSADHGQGAANVLTF. CDR3 DNA sequence: TGCAGTGCCGACCACGGACAAGGTGCTGCCAACGTCCTGACTTTC.

At least ten counts were recorded for this clonotype. The rearrangement uses TRBV28 and TRBJ2-4; 9 positions agree with TRBD2. The germline gives CDR1 MDHEN, CDR2 SYDVKM. Trimming took 6 bases from V and 1 from J; bases not matched to a gene: 13. The CDR3 has 18 amino acids. The CDR3 DNA is TGTGCCAGCAGGAATCCGGGACTAGCCTATGGTGCCAAAAACATTCAGTACTTC. Translated: CASRNPGLAYGAKNIQYF.

The J gene is TRBJ2-7, the V gene TRBV6-5; 7 positions match TRBD2. This CDR3 region has 18 residues. V was pared by 4 bases and J by 0 bases, with 15 bases of the junction left unmatched. Per germline, CDR1 MNHEY and CDR2 SVGAGI. CDR3 nucleotides: TGTGCCAGCAGTTCCCTCACTAACCAGCGGGGAGACTCCTACGAGCAGTACTTC. Its translation: CASSSLTNQRGDSYEQYF.

This chain joins TRBV7-9 and TRBJ1-2; unclear D gene. The germline CDR1 and CDR2 sequences are SEHNR and FQNEAQ (reference sequence). V was trimmed by 1 base and J by 13 bases, leaving 16 bases between them. The CDR3 consists of 13 residues. CDR3 loop: CASSLDSTRGCTF. CDR3 DNA: TGTGCCAGCAGCTTAGACAGCACAAGAGGGTGCACCTTC.

The J gene is TRBJ2-5, the V gene TRBV28; the D is unclear. The germline V and J ends were trimmed by 2 bases and 11 bases, with 21 bases remaining between them. Germline lookup yields CDR1 MDHEN and CDR2 SYDVKM. There are 15 residues in the CDR3. The CDR3 DNA reads as TGTGCCAGCAGTTTAAGCGCCGGATGGGGATACGGGCAGTACTTC. Its translation is CASSLSAGWGYGQYF.

The rearrangement links TRBV12-3 or TRBV12-4 to TRBJ2-3; 7 nucleotides line up with TRBD2. The CDR3 is 16 residues long. The V and J ends lost 3 bases and 2 bases, in that order; junction bases with no gene match: 8. The CDR3 protein is CASSFGAGRLTDTQYF. CDR3 DNA sequence: TGTGCCAGCAGTTTCGGAGCGGGGCGACTCACAGATACGCAGTATTTT.

Details on this clonotype: At one end the junction does not follow the germline gene, possibly because of a read error. V and J are TRBV7-2 and TRBJ2-3; 11 bases are shared with TRBD2. Germline CDR1 and CDR2: SGHTA and FQGNSA. CDR3 length: 17 residues. The CDR3 DNA follows: TGTGCCAGCAGCCCCAGACTAGCGGGGCGAAGGACAGGTACGCAGTATTTT. Protein: CASSPRLAGRRTGTQYF.

Details on this clonotype: A clone one base away is much larger, so this may be a read error. The rearrangement uses TRBV29-1 and TRBJ2-1; D possibly corresponds to TRBD1 (6 bases). The CDR3 contains 14 residues. Germline CDR1 reads SQVTM; CDR2 reads ANQGSEA. The V and J ends lost 2 bases and 10 bases respectively, with 18 bases between them. CDR3 protein: CSVELGQGSYEQFF. CDR3 nucleotides: TGCAGCGTTGAATTGGGACAAGGTTCCTACGAGCAGTTCTTC.

The CDR3 DNA reads TGCAGTGCCGTAAGGGGATTTAACACTGAAGCTTTCTTT. This encodes CSAVRGFNTEAFF. V and J are TRBV20-1 and TRBJ1-1; a possible D gene is TRBD1 (5 bases). Trimming left V 6 bases short and J 2 bases short, with 13 bases between. Germline assignment: CDR1 DFQATT and CDR2 SNEGSKA (reference sequence). The CDR3 has 13 residues.

The chain has TRBV20-1 and TRBJ1-5; D possibly corresponds to TRBD1 (6 bases). The germline V gene encodes CDR1 DFQATT and CDR2 SNEGSKA (reference sequence). The germline V and J ends were trimmed by 5 bases and 4 bases, with 12 bases remaining between them. The CDR3 totals 13 residues. The CDR3 spells CSAETGGNQPQHF. CDR3 coding DNA: TGCAGTGCTGAGACAGGTGGAAATCAGCCCCAGCATTTT.

The chain is built from TRBV5-6 and TRBJ2-5, with 10 positions matching TRBD1. The CDR3 has 14 amino acids. CDR1 and CDR2 (germline): SGHDT, YYEEEE. V was pared by 8 bases and J by 2 bases, with 6 bases of the junction left unmatched. Here the CDR3 reads CASRQGATQETQYF. DNA for the CDR3: TGTGCCAGTCGACAGGGGGCCACACAAGAGACCCAGTACTTC. The full variable domain, in which reference TRBV5-6 and TRBJ2-5 provide the parts outside the CDR3, is DAGVTQSPTHLIKTRGQQVTLRCSPKSGHDTVSWYQQALGQGPQFIFQYYEEEERQRGNFPDRFSGHQFPNYSSELNVNALLLGDSALYLCASRQGATQETQYFGPGTRLLVL.

As regards this clonotype: This clone may be a read error of a much larger clone one base away. This sequence joins TRBV29-1 and TRBJ2-5; possibly TRBD2 for D (5 bases). Germline-derived CDR1 and CDR2 are SQVTM and ANQGSEA. The CDR3 extends over 15 amino acids. Trimming took off 2 bases at V and 5 bases at J, with 18 bases between the two ends. In nucleotides, the CDR3 is TGCAGCGTTGAATCGGGGTTCCTCCTCGGGGAGACCCAGTACTTC. It specifies CSVESGFLLGETQYF.

Remarks on this clonotype: At one boundary the junction diverges from the germline segment, which might be a read error. The V and J genes are TRBV9 and TRBJ2-1; D gene uncertain. The CDR3 covers 15 residues. Per the germline V gene, CDR1 is SGDLS and CDR2 is YYNGEE. CDR3 in amino acids: CASSVDPIIYNEQVF. In nucleotides, the CDR3 is TGTGCCAGCAGCGTAGACCCAATAATCTACAATGAGCAGGTCTTC.

The V gene is TRBV12-3 or TRBV12-4, the J gene TRBJ1-1; TRBD1 aligns across 7 bases. The CDR3 consists of 15 residues. V dropped 6 bases and J dropped 1; count of bases not matched to a gene: 8. The CDR3 sequence: CASRYQDRRNTEAFF. DNA for the CDR3: TGTGCCAGCAGATACCAGGACAGGAGGAACACTGAAGCTTTCTTT.

This clonotype was observed once. Mismatch with germline at one junction end may stem from a read error. The V gene is TRBV18, the J gene TRBJ2-1, with D perhaps matching TRBD1 (5 bases). Germline assignment: CDR1 KGHSH and CDR2 LQKENI. The CDR3 is made up of 19 amino acids. The CDR3 region is CAGSPPRVLGQGRVNEQFF. The CDR3 DNA is TGTGCCGGCTCACCACCGCGCGTTTTGGGGCAGGGAAGAGTCAATGAGCAGTTCTTC.

A few counts support this clonotype. This rearrangement joins TRBV2 to TRBJ2-7; a weak D match, TRBD1 (7 bases). V was pared by 4 bases and J by 3 bases, with 16 bases between. This CDR3 has 15 residues. Germline V gene data show CDR1 as SNHLY and CDR2 as FYNNEI. The CDR3 loop is CASSVGQGGYYEQYF. In DNA form, the CDR3 reads TGTGCCAGCAGTGTGGGCCAGGGGGGCTACTACGAGCAGTACTTC.